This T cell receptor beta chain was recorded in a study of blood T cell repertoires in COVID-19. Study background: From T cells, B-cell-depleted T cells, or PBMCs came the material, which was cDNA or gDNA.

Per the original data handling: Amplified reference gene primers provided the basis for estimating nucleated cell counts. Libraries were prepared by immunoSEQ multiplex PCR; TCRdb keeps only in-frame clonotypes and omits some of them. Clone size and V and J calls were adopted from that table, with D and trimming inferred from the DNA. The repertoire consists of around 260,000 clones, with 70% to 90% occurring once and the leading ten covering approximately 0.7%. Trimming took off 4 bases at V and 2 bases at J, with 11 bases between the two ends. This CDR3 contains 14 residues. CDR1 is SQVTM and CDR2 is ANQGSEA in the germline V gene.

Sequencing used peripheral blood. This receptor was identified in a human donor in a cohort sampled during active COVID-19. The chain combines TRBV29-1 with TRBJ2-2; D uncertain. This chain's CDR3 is CSVARATNTGELFF. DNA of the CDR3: TGCAGCGTTGCGCGAGCGACTAACACCGGGGAGCTGTTTTTT.